This T cell receptor (beta chain) originates from a study of early T cells in non-severe SARS-CoV-2 infection. Germline CDR1 KGHSH, CDR2 LQKENI. Trimming took 3 bases from V and 2 from J, leaving 11 bases between them. This CDR3 is built from 14 residues. Molecules of cDNA were individually given unique molecular identifiers that were attached to them. TCRdb re-called the 5' RACE reads with MiXCR, one entry per CDR3 protein. The sample yields under 70,000 distinct CDR3 sequences, 14% to 15% seen once. Sequenced material: whole blood, taken at baseline. This TCR came from an adult who was a healthcare worker with PCR-confirmed SARS-CoV-2 infection or an uninfected control (not recorded which). The chain couples TRBV18 to TRBJ2-7, with D maybe TRBD1 (6 bases). CDR3 sequence: CASSPEQGPYEQYF. In nucleotides, the CDR3 is TGTGCCAGCTCACCGGAACAGGGACCCTACGAGCAGTACTTC.